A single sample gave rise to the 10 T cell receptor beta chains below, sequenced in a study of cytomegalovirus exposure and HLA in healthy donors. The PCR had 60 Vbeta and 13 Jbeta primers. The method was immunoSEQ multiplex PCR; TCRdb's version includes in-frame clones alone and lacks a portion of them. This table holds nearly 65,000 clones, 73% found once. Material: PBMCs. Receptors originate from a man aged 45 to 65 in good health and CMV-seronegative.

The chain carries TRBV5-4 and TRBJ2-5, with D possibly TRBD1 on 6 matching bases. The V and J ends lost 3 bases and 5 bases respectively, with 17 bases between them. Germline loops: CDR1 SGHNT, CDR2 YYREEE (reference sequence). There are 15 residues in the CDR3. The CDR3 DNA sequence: TGTGCCAGCAGCTATATGGCAGGGGTTGAGGAGACCCAGTACTTC. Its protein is CASSYMAGVEETQYF.

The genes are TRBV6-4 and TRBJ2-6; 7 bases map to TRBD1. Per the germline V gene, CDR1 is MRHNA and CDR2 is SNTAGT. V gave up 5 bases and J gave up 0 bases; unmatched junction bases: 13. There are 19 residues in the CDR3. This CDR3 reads CASSPGWPGQHSGANVLTF. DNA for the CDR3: TGTGCCAGCAGTCCCGGGTGGCCGGGACAGCACTCTGGGGCCAACGTCCTGACTTTC.

CDR3 nucleotide sequence: TGTGCCAGCAGTGAAATGGGTCGGGACACCGGGGAGCTGTTTTTT. Its protein product is CASSEMGRDTGELFF. J is TRBJ2-2 and V is TRBV2; D is uncertain. This CDR3 is 15 amino acids long. Germline CDR1 and CDR2: SNHLY and FYNNEI. Trimming removed 2 bases from V and 3 bases from J, with 10 bases in between.

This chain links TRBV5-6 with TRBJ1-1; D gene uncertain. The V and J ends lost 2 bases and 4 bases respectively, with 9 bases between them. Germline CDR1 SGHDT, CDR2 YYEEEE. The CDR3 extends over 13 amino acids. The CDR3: CASSLSGVTEAFF. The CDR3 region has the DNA TGTGCCAGCAGCTTATCCGGGGTCACTGAAGCTTTCTTT. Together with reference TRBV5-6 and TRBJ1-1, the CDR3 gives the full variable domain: DAGVTQSPTHLIKTRGQQVTLRCSPKSGHDTVSWYQQALGQGPQFIFQYYEEEERQRGNFPDRFSGHQFPNYSSELNVNALLLGDSALYLCASSLSGVTEAFFGQGTRLTVV.

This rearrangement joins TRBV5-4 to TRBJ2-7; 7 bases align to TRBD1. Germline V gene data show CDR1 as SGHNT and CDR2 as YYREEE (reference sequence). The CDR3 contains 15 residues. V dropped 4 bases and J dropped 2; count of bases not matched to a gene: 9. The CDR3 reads CASSLPGDRAYEQYF. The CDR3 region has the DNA TGTGCCAGCAGCCTACCCGGTGACAGGGCCTACGAGCAGTACTTC.

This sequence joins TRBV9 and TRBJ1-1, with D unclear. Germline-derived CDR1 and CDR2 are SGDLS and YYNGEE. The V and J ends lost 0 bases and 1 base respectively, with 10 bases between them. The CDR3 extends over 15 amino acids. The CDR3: CASSVEATRNTEAFF. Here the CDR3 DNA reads TGTGCCAGCAGCGTAGAGGCCACTAGGAACACTGAAGCTTTCTTT.

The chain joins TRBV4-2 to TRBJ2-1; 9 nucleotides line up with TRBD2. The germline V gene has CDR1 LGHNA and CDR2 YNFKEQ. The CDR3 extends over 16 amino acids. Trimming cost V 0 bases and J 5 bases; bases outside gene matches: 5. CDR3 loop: CASSQDPAGGNNEQFF. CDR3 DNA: TGTGCCAGCAGCCAAGATCCAGCGGGGGGTAACAATGAGCAGTTCTTC.

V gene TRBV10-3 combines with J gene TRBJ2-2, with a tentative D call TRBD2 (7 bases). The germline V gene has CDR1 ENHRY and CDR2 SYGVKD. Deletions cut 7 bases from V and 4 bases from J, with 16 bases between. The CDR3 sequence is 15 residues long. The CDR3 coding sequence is TGTGCCATCACCCCCCGGGGGGCCCCCACCGGGGAGCTGTTTTTT. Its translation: CAITPRGAPTGELFF.

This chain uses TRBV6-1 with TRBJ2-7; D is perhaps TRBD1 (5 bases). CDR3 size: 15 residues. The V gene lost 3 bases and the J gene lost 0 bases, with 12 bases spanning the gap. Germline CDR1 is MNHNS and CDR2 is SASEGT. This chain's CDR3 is CASSDRQTLSYEQYF. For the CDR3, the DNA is TGTGCCAGCAGTGACCGACAGACCCTCTCCTACGAGCAGTACTTC.

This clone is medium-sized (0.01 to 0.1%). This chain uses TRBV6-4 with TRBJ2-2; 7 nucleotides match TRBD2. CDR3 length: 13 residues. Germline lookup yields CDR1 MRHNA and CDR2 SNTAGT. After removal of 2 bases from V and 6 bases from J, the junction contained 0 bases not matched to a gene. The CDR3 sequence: CASSDGGAGELFF. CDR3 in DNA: TGTGCCAGCAGTGACGGGGGGGCCGGGGAGCTGTTTTTT.